The present T cell receptor (beta chain) was sequenced within a study of OX40 agonist ivuxolimab in advanced cancers. Study-level points and caveats: Antigen specificity was not determined for the expanded peripheral T cells. Among T cells, CD8+ cells averaged more expanded clones than CD4+ cells.

A single count supports this clone. Its target is not known. Only in-frame clones appear in the TCRdb table, and some are missing; sequencing was by immunoSEQ multiplex PCR. Among about 61,000 clones listed, around 82% were seen once. Trimming shortened V by 2 bases and J by 1 base, and 13 bases separated the two germline ends. CDR3 length: 15 residues. Looked up from germline, CDR1 is GTSNPN and CDR2 is SVGIG (reference sequence). The material was CD4+ or CD8+ T cells sorted from blood, obtained in a trial of the OX40 agonist ivuxolimab. The receptor comes from an adult with an advanced solid tumor such as melanoma, head and neck, liver or kidney cancer. The genes are TRBV30 and TRBJ2-3; tentatively, D is TRBD1 (6 bases). This CDR3 reads CAWSPRNRGTDTQYF. Written as DNA, the CDR3 is TGTGCCTGGAGTCCTAGAAACAGGGGCACAGATACGCAGTATTTT.